A single sample gave rise to the 21 T cell receptor beta chains below, sequenced in a study of neurological immune-mediated disorders. TCRdb re-analysed the 5' RACE reads in MiXCR, keeping a single row per CDR3 protein. This sample has some 41,000 distinct CDR3 sequences; more than 2% occur once, and the top ten carry approximately 12%. The source material was PBMCs. The receptors derive from a man between 25 and 39 years old with multiple sclerosis.

This clonotype has only a few counts. This may be a read error: a much more frequent sequence differs by one nucleotide. This chain links TRBV3-1 with TRBJ2-5; D ambiguous. Looked up from germline, CDR1 is LGHDT and CDR2 is YNNKEL (reference sequence). The CDR3 length is 12 residues. The ends were cut back, 6 bases at V and 10 bases at J, with 15 bases in the middle. CDR3 region: CASRPQMGNQYF. The CDR3 DNA is TGTGCCAGCAGACCCCAGATGGGGAACCAGTACTTC.

This clonotype was counted ten times or more. The genes are TRBV9 and TRBJ2-5; no definite D call. Germline V gives CDR1 SGDLS, CDR2 YYNGEE. V was shortened by 2 bases and J by 1 base, with 6 bases between the two germline ends. The CDR3 is made up of 13 amino acids. The CDR3 coding sequence is TGTGCCAGCAGCGTGAATTCCCAAGAGACCCAGTACTTC. Translating it yields CASSVNSQETQYF. Combining the CDR3 with reference TRBV9 and TRBJ2-5 gives the whole variable domain DSGVTQTPKHLITATGQRVTLRCSPRSGDLSVYWYQQSLDQGLQFLIQYYNGEERAKGNILERFSAQQFPDLHSELNLSSLELGDSALYFCASSVNSQETQYFGPGTRLLVL.

This clonotype showed up many times. The rearrangement uses TRBV18 and TRBJ1-5; TRBD1 aligns across 7 bases. Trimming cost V 3 bases and J 0 bases; bases outside gene matches: 8. The CDR3 extends over 17 amino acids. CDR1 is KGHSH, CDR2 LQKENI, per germline. The CDR3 sequence is CASSPRRDSTSNQPQHF. The CDR3 DNA is TGTGCCAGCTCACCCAGGCGGGACAGTACTAGCAATCAGCCCCAGCATTTT.

This clonotype was found many times. The chain links TRBV7-3 to TRBJ2-2; possible D gene TRBD1, 6 bases. CDR3 length equals 15 residues. With 2 bases removed from V and 7 bases from J, the gap between germline ends came to 14 bases. CDR1 is SGHTA and CDR2 is FQGTGA in the germline V gene. The CDR3 sequence is CASSLQGLGHGELFF. CDR3 nucleotide sequence: TGTGCCAGCAGCTTACAGGGGCTCGGGCACGGGGAGCTGTTTTTT.

This clonotype showed up many times. This sequence joins TRBV4-2 and TRBJ2-1; 7 nucleotides agree with TRBD2. The V segment lost 5 bases and the J segment 0 bases; nucleotides outside the gene matches: 4. Looked up from germline, CDR1 is LGHNA and CDR2 is YNFKEQ. This CDR3 contains 15 residues. The CDR3 nucleotides read TGTGCCAGCAGCTCCTCTAGCGGCTCCTACAATGAGCAGTTCTTC. Translating gives CASSSSSGSYNEQFF.

This clonotype was detected ten times or more. This rearrangement joins TRBV5-1 to TRBJ2-3; 11 bases match TRBD2. The CDR3 runs to 15 residues. Germline CDR1 SGHRS, CDR2 YFSETQ. Trimming at V came to 4 bases and at J to 5 bases, leaving 6 bases not matched to a gene. The CDR3 sequence: CASSTGTSGEDTQYF. As DNA, the CDR3 is TGCGCCAGCAGCACAGGGACTAGCGGTGAAGATACGCAGTATTTT.

This clonotype was observed at least ten times. V is TRBV5-1 and J is TRBJ2-3; D uncertain. CDR3 length equals 13 residues. V was cut by 6 bases and J by 0 bases, with 8 bases left in between. Germline V lookup: CDR1 SGHRS, CDR2 YFSETQ. CDR3 sequence: CASTPASTDTQYF. The CDR3 nucleotides read TGCGCCAGCACGCCGGCTAGCACAGATACGCAGTATTTT.

This clonotype was counted many times. The chain combines TRBV20-1 with TRBJ2-3; 9 positions agree with TRBD2. The CDR3 loop spans 16 amino acids. The germline CDR1 and CDR2 sequences are DFQATT and SNEGSKA (reference sequence). The V segment lost 1 base and the J segment 2 bases; nucleotides outside the gene matches: 7. The CDR3 reads CSARALLAGYTDTQYF. The CDR3 nucleotides read TGCAGTGCTAGAGCTCTTCTAGCGGGGTACACAGATACGCAGTATTTT.

This clonotype appeared many times. The V call is TRBV21-1, the J call TRBJ2-3; the listed D gene, TRBD1, was not tested against the DNA. TRBV21-1 is annotated as a pseudogene. This CDR3 has 13 amino acids. The CDR3 sequence: CASGGASTDTQYF. Written as DNA, the CDR3 is TGTGCCAGCGGGGGGGCTAGCACAGATACGCAGTATTTT.

This clonotype was detected many times. The V and J genes are TRBV20-1 and TRBJ2-2; TRBD2 agrees at 11 bases. This CDR3 spans 16 amino acids. Trimming removed 2 bases from V and 3 bases from J; junction bases left unmatched: 5. Per germline, CDR1 DFQATT and CDR2 SNEGSKA (reference sequence). CDR3 amino acids: CSARPLSGRDTGELFF. The CDR3 DNA is TGCAGTGCTAGACCTCTTAGCGGGAGGGACACCGGGGAGCTGTTTTTT.

There are many counts of this clonotype. The chain joins TRBV7-9 to TRBJ1-1; 11 bases fit TRBD1. V was pared by 2 bases and J by 5 bases, with 16 bases of the junction left unmatched. Germline V gene sequence: CDR1 SEHNR, CDR2 FQNEAQ (reference sequence). There are 19 residues in the CDR3. The CDR3 loop is CASSLPSSDRGLFLTEAFF. Written as DNA, the CDR3 is TGTGCCAGCAGCTTACCGTCGTCGGACAGGGGGCTATTTCTAACTGAAGCTTTCTTT.

This clonotype was counted ten times or more. The V gene is TRBV12-3 or TRBV12-4, the J gene TRBJ2-5; weak D call: TRBD2 (7 bases). This CDR3 is built from 15 residues. V was pared by 3 bases and J by 4 bases, with 15 bases between. For the CDR3, the DNA is TGTGCCAGCAGTTTTGGGGGGGCGCTGGGAGAGACCCAGTACTTC. Amino acids: CASSFGGALGETQYF.

This clonotype was found many times. The gene calls are TRBV9 and TRBJ1-3; no reliable D call. The germline CDR1 and CDR2 sequences are SGDLS and YYNGEE. Trimming cost V 0 bases and J 4 bases, with 11 bases left between them. The CDR3 runs to 15 residues. CDR3 loop: CASSVGVFSGNTIYF. The CDR3 region has the DNA TGTGCCAGCAGCGTAGGAGTGTTTTCGGGAAACACCATATATTTT.

This clonotype was seen repeatedly, ten times or more. This chain links TRBV12-3 or TRBV12-4 with TRBJ1-1; 8 nucleotides align to TRBD1. This CDR3 is 14 amino acids long. The junction had 5 bases not matched to a gene; V was cut back by 7 bases and J by 1 base. DNA for the CDR3: TGTGCCAGCACCCCAACAGGGGGGAACACTGAAGCTTTCTTT. It is translated as CASTPTGGNTEAFF.

The V call is TRBV5-5, the J call TRBJ2-7, with TRBD1 as a possible D gene (5 bases). Germline loops: CDR1 SGHKS, CDR2 YYEKEE (reference sequence). The V end was cut by 3 bases, the J end by 4 bases, with 17 bases between. This CDR3 comprises 15 residues. CDR3 in DNA: TGTGCCAGCAGCTCGGCAGGGTCCCTCTCGTACGAGCAGTACTTC. It specifies CASSSAGSLSYEQYF.

This clonotype was observed many times. V usage is TRBV12-3 or TRBV12-4 and J usage is TRBJ1-4; D perhaps matches TRBD1 (5 bases). The length of the CDR3 is 14 residues. Trimming removed 3 bases at V and 8 bases at J, with 13 bases between. The chain's CDR3 is CASSFRGAAEKLFF. CDR3 nucleotides: TGTGCCAGCAGTTTCCGAGGGGCGGCCGAAAAACTGTTTTTT.

This clonotype occurred many times. This chain's CDR3 is CASSPGFETQYF. The DNA of the CDR3 is TGTGCCAGCAGCCCAGGGTTTGAGACCCAGTACTTC. J is TRBJ2-5 and V is TRBV7-9; possible D gene TRBD1, 5 bases. This CDR3 is built from 12 residues. V gave up 5 bases and J gave up 5 bases, with 9 bases separating them. The germline V gene has CDR1 SEHNR and CDR2 FQNEAQ (reference sequence).

This clonotype was observed many times. The J gene is TRBJ2-2, the V gene TRBV7-9, with D hard to call. This CDR3 is built from 15 residues. V lost 6 bases to trimming and J lost 2 bases, with 13 bases between them. In germline, CDR1 is SEHNR, CDR2 FQNEAQ (reference sequence). CDR3: CASRPPVTNTGELFF. The CDR3 region has the DNA TGTGCCAGCAGACCTCCGGTTACCAACACCGGGGAGCTGTTTTTT.

This clonotype was picked up many times. The rearrangement links TRBV6-4 to TRBJ2-1, with a possible D match to TRBD2 (6 bases). The CDR3 consists of 14 residues. The germline gives CDR1 MRHNA, CDR2 SNTAGT. With 6 bases removed from V and 7 bases from J, the gap between germline ends came to 16 bases. In nucleotides, the CDR3 is TGTGCCAGCAGCTCGGGAATTGGGGGGAATGAGCAGTTCTTC. It yields the protein CASSSGIGGNEQFF.

This clonotype came up many times. The chain links TRBV20-1 to TRBJ1-1, with a tentative D call TRBD1 (5 bases). This CDR3 has 11 residues. Trimming shortened V by 5 bases and J by 5 bases, and 9 bases separated the two germline ends. Germline CDR1 reads DFQATT; CDR2 reads SNEGSKA (reference sequence). The CDR3: CSAGRDTEAFF. The CDR3 nucleotides are TGCAGTGCTGGCAGGGATACTGAAGCTTTCTTT.

This clonotype was detected ten times or more. This chain joins TRBV5-1 and TRBJ2-2; the match to TRBD1 covers 9 bases. The CDR3 consists of 17 residues. Germline CDR1 is SGHRS and CDR2 is YFSETQ. V was pared by 4 bases and J by 2 bases, with 9 bases of the junction left unmatched. CDR3 nucleotides: TGCGCCAGCAGCCCGGTCCCGGGACAGGGAAACACCGGGGAGCTGTTTTTT. Translation gives CASSPVPGQGNTGELFF.